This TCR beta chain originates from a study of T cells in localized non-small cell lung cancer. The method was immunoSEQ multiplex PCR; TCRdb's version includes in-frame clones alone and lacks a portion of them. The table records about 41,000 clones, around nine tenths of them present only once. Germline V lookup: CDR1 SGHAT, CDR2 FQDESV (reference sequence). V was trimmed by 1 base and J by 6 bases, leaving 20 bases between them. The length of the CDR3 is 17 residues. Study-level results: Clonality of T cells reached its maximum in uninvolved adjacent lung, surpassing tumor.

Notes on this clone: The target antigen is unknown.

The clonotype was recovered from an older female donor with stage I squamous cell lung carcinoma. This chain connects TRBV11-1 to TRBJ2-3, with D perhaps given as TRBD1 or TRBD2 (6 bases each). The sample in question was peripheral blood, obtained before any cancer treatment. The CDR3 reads CASSLGVGSGGGDTQYF. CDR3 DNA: TGTGCCAGCAGCTTAGGAGTCGGTTCCGGAGGGGGGGATACGCAGTATTTT. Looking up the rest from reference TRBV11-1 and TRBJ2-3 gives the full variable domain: EAEVAQSPRYKITEKSQAVAFWCDPISGHATLYWYRQILGQGPELLVQFQDESVVDDSQLPKDRFSAERLKGVDSTLKIQPAELGDSAMYLCASSLGVGSGGGDTQYFGPGTRLTVL.